These 9 T cell receptor beta chains were all obtained from the same sample, sequenced in a study of OX40 agonist ivuxolimab in advanced cancers. Generated by immunoSEQ multiplex PCR, the TCRdb table keeps only in-frame clones and is missing some. The sample holds 77,000 or so clones; 85% to 95% are singletons and the top ten take about 0.34%. The sequencing used CD4+ or CD8+ T cells sorted from blood, collected in a trial of the OX40 agonist ivuxolimab. These receptors were collected from an adult with an advanced solid tumor such as melanoma, head and neck, liver or kidney cancer.

The V call is TRBV27, the J call TRBJ2-3, with D unresolved. V shed 4 bases and J shed 3 bases, with 20 bases lying between them. The CDR3 consists of 17 residues. The V gene's germline CDR1 is MNHEY and CDR2 SMNVEV (reference sequence). CDR3 coding DNA: TGTGCCAGCAGTTCCCCTGACATTCCGCACAGTACAGATACGCAGTATTTT. This codes for CASSSPDIPHSTDTQYF.

V gene TRBV5-1 combines with J gene TRBJ1-2; 7 nucleotides agree with TRBD1. V lost 4 bases, J lost 3 bases, and 9 bases stayed unmatched. The germline gives CDR1 SGHRS, CDR2 YFSETQ. CDR3 length: 15 residues. The CDR3: CASSIGPTGYYGYTF. CDR3 in DNA: TGCGCCAGCAGCATTGGACCGACAGGGTACTATGGCTACACCTTC.

The gene calls are TRBV9 and TRBJ1-3; D remains unclear. Germline V CDR1 and CDR2: SGDLS, YYNGEE. This CDR3 spans 14 amino acids. V shed 4 bases and J shed 0 bases, with 8 bases lying between them. The chain's CDR3 is CASSQVDSGNTIYF. DNA of the CDR3: TGTGCCAGCAGCCAGGTCGACTCTGGAAACACCATATATTTT.

V usage is TRBV30 and J usage is TRBJ2-3; TRBD2 matches at 7 bases. The CDR3 consists of 15 residues. CDR1 GTSNPN and CDR2 SVGIG come from the germline V gene (reference sequence). V shed 4 bases and J 2 bases; nucleotides not matched to a gene: 9. CDR3 in amino acids: CAWMIWGGPTDTQYF. Here the CDR3 DNA reads TGTGCCTGGATGATTTGGGGGGGTCCCACAGATACGCAGTATTTT.

This chain's CDR3 is CASTLFRPQHF. CDR3 in DNA: TGTGCCAGCACTCTATTCCGGCCCCAGCATTTT. The chain combines TRBV21-1 with TRBJ1-5. TRBV21-1 is an annotated pseudogene. The CDR3 runs to 11 residues.

This chain links TRBV5-1 with TRBJ2-1, with 11 bases lining up with TRBD2. The germline CDR1 and CDR2 sequences are SGHRS and YFSETQ. Losses at the gene ends were 1 base for V and 6 bases for J; bases not matched to a gene: 9. The CDR3 covers 17 residues. CDR3 nucleotide sequence: TGCGCCAGCAGCTTGTCGCCCGTAGCGGGGGGGCTCAATGAGCAGTTCTTC. It yields the protein CASSLSPVAGGLNEQFF.

CDR3 sequence: CASSLALRVGYEQYF. The CDR3 DNA sequence: TGTGCCAGCAGCTTAGCGCTCAGGGTGGGTTACGAGCAGTACTTC. The J gene is TRBJ2-7, the V gene TRBV7-2; D perhaps matches TRBD1 (5 bases). CDR1 and CDR2 (germline): SGHTA, FQGNSA. The CDR3 loop spans 15 amino acids. V shed 0 bases and J shed 4 bases, with 13 bases lying between them. The full variable domain, its missing parts supplied by reference TRBV7-2 and TRBJ2-7, is GAGVSQSPSNKVTEKGKDVELRCDPISGHTALYWYRQSLGQGLEFLIYFQGNSAPDKSGLPSDRFSAERTGGSVSTLTIQRTQQEDSAVYLCASSLALRVGYEQYFGPGTRLTVT.

The J gene is TRBJ2-5, the V gene TRBV2, with a tentative D call TRBD1 (5 bases). The CDR3 is 14 amino acids. Germline CDR1 SNHLY, CDR2 FYNNEI. V was cut by 5 bases and J by 0 bases, with 10 bases left in between. The CDR3, as DNA: TGTGCCAGCAGTCCAAGACAGTACCAAGAGACCCAGTACTTC. Translating gives CASSPRQYQETQYF.

The V and J genes are TRBV6-1 and TRBJ2-7; D might be TRBD1 (5 bases). Germline V gene lookup returns CDR1 MNHNS and CDR2 SASEGT. Trimming pared 2 bases from V and 3 bases from J, leaving 8 bases between. CDR3 size: 13 residues. The CDR3 loop reads CASSERGNYEQYF. CDR3 sequence (DNA): TGTGCCAGCAGTGAAAGGGGCAACTACGAGCAGTACTTC.